At least ten counts were recorded for the clone carrying this T cell receptor beta chain. Its antigen is unidentified. This CDR3 has 16 residues. The germline gives CDR1 MNHEY, CDR2 SMNVEV (reference sequence). The V and J ends lost 3 bases and 4 bases, in that order; junction bases with no gene match: 6. The sample belongs to a study of early T cells in non-severe SARS-CoV-2 infection. Background on the study: From unsorted whole blood, bulk RNA was sequenced, and the chains remained unpaired. Study results and caveats: Matching results from VDJdb favored anti-spike CD8 responses, leaving private and CD4 specificities undetected.

TCRdb analysed the 5' RACE reads with MiXCR anew, one entry per CDR3 protein. The sample lists 25,000 to 35,000 distinct CDR3 sequences, 5% to 6.5% seen once, with about 34% in the top ten. This sequence was found in an adult who was a healthcare worker with PCR-confirmed SARS-CoV-2 infection or an uninfected control (not recorded which). The material was whole blood, obtained at baseline. The chain recombines TRBV27 with TRBJ2-1; 10 bases fit TRBD2. CDR3 protein: CASSFLSGGRYNEQFF. In DNA, the CDR3 is TGTGCCAGCAGTTTCCTTAGCGGGGGGAGGTACAATGAGCAGTTCTTC.